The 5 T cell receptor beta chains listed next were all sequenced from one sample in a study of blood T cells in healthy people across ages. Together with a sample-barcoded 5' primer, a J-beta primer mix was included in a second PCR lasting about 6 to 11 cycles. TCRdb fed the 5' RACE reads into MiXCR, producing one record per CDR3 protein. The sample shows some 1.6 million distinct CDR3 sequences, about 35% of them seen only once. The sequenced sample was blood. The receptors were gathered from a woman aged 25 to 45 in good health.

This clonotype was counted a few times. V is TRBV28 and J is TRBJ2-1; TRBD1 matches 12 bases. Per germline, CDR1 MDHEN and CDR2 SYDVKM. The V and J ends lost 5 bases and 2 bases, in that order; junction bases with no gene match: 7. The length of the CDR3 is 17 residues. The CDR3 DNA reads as TGTGCCAGCAGTCCCGGTGGGACAGGGGGCCCCTACAATGAGCAGTTCTTC. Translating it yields CASSPGGTGGPYNEQFF.

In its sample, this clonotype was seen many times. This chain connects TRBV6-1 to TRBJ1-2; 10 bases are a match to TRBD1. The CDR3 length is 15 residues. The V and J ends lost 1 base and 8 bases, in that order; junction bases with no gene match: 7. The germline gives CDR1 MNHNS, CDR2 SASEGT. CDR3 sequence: CASSEGGTGVWGYTF. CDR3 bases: TGTGCCAGCAGTGAAGGAGGGACAGGGGTTTGGGGCTACACCTTC.

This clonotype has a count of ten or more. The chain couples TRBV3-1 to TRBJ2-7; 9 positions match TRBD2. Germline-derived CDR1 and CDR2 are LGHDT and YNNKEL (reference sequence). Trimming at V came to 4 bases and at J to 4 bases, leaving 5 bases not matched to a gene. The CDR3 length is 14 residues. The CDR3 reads CASSPAGGPYEQYF. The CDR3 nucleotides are TGTGCCAGCAGCCCGGCGGGGGGGCCGTACGAGCAGTACTTC.

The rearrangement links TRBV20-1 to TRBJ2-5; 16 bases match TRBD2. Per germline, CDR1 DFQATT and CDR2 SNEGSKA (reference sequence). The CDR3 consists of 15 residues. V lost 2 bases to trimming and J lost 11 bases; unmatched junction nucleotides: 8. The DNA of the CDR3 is TGCAGTGCTAGACCAGGGACTAGCGGGAGGGGTGAGCAGTACTTC. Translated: CSARPGTSGRGEQYF.

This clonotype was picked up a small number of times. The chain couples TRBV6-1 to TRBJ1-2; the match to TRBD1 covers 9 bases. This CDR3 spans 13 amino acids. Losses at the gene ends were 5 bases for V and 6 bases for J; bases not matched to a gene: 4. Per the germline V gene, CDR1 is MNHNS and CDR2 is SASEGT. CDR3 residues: CASSSYRGHGYTF. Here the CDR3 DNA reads TGTGCCAGCAGTTCCTACAGGGGGCATGGCTACACCTTC.